This TCR beta chain came from a study of shared clonotypes between healthy human individuals. As defined, naive CD8 cells were CD45RO-negative and positively selected for CCR7, with terminally differentiated effector memory CD45RA+ cells excluded. Generated by immunoSEQ multiplex PCR, the TCRdb table keeps only in-frame clones and is missing some. The sample consists of under 1 million clones, roughly 92% of them appearing once. This CDR3 spans 12 amino acids. V was trimmed by 0 bases and J by 11 bases, leaving 8 bases between them. The V gene's germline CDR1 is MGHRA and CDR2 YSYEKL. This clone was seen once.

The TCR originated in a man between 25 and 39 years old in good health. Sequencing input: naive CD8+ T cells sorted from blood. This rearrangement joins TRBV4-1 to TRBJ2-1, with unresolved D. CDR3 region: CASSQEEHQQFF. CDR3 in DNA: TGCGCCAGCAGCCAAGAAGAACACCAGCAGTTCTTC.